A single TCR beta chain is shown here with its context. The data were obtained in a study of CD8 T cells in Susac syndrome. When the RNA was reverse transcribed, random hexamers were used with an input of about 0.5 to 1 ug. TCRdb reprocessed the immunoSEQ multiplex PCR reads via MiXCR and lists one record per CDR3 protein. The sample yields 70,000 to 100,000 distinct CDR3 sequences, approximately 92% seen once. This sequence originates from a human donor in good health. The sample consisted of CD8+ T cells from PBMCs.

CDR3 residues: CSVGGGTTGTYEQYF. The DNA for the CDR3 is TGCAGCGTTGGCGGGGGAACTACAGGGACCTACGAGCAGTACTTC. The chain joins TRBV29-1 to TRBJ2-7; D might be TRBD2 (7 bases). CDR1 is SQVTM and CDR2 is ANQGSEA in the germline V gene. The CDR3 length is 15 residues. Between the trimmed V and J ends, which lost 4 bases and 2 bases, there was a span of 18 bases.